This T cell receptor beta chain was recovered during a study of response to subunit inactivated influenza vaccine. Each CDR3 protein gets one entry after TCRdb re-called the RT-PCR reads with MiXCR. Of a few hundred thousand distinct CDR3 sequences in the sample, roughly 7.9% were seen once. Study-level points and caveats: The authors proposed limited new T cell recruitment per seasonal influenza vaccination.

The V gene's germline CDR1 is SGHAT and CDR2 FQNNGV. CDR3 length: 10 amino acids. Deletions cut 3 bases from V and 10 bases from J, with 6 bases between. This clonotype was counted many times. Its antigen is still unknown. The chain joins TRBV11-2 to TRBJ1-1; D is undetermined. The clonotype originates from a man in his fifties or sixties who received an inactivated influenza vaccine. This specimen was PBMCs from blood, taken roughly 24 months after vaccination. CDR3 DNA: TGTGCCAGCAGCTTGGGCCGAGCTTTCTTT. Translating it yields CASSLGRAFF.